These 11 T cell receptor beta chains share one sample of origin, sequenced in a study of shared T cell receptors in the human thymus. The repertoire was sequenced with immunoSEQ multiplex PCR; TCRdb's copy has only in-frame clones and lacks some. The top ten hold around 0.019% of the sample, which has hundreds of thousands of clones, roughly 94% seen once. Material for sequencing was thymocytes. Receptors originate from a human donor.

V is TRBV28 and J is TRBJ2-1; 16 bases map to TRBD2. The germline V gene encodes CDR1 MDHEN and CDR2 SYDVKM. Unmatched junction bases numbered 7, after V lost 3 bases and J lost 8 bases. This CDR3 comprises 17 residues. The CDR3 coding sequence is TGTGCCAGCAGTTTCCCGGGACTAGCGGGAGGGCCAGATGAGCAGTTCTTC. It encodes CASSFPGLAGGPDEQFF.

The chain carries TRBV7-2 and TRBJ1-2; 7 bases align to TRBD1. Germline V gene lookup returns CDR1 SGHTA and CDR2 FQGNSA. The CDR3 is 15 residues long. The ends lost 2 bases at V and 5 bases at J; junction bases unmatched: 8. The CDR3 DNA is TGTGCCAGCAGCTTAAACCCCGGGACAGCATATGGCTACACCTTC. It codes for CASSLNPGTAYGYTF.

The rearrangement joins TRBV5-6 to TRBJ1-4, with a possible D match to TRBD1 (6 bases). The germline V gene encodes CDR1 SGHDT and CDR2 YYEEEE. The CDR3 consists of 14 residues. The V end lost 0 bases, the J end lost 4 bases, and 7 bases lay between the germline ends. The CDR3 here is CASSLGRGNEKLFF. CDR3 coding DNA: TGTGCCAGCAGCTTGGGCAGGGGTAATGAAAAACTGTTTTTT.

The chain carries TRBV4-1 and TRBJ1-2; D is unresolved. This CDR3 has 17 residues. From germline, CDR1 is MGHRA and CDR2 YSYEKL. V shed 0 bases and J shed 8 bases, with 22 bases lying between them. CDR3 residues: CASSQDGRRWGGKGYTF. The CDR3 DNA is TGCGCCAGCAGCCAAGATGGCAGGCGGTGGGGAGGGAAGGGCTACACCTTC.

J is TRBJ2-6 and V is TRBV29-1; no reliable D call. Germline V gives CDR1 SQVTM, CDR2 ANQGSEA. V was clipped by 7 bases and J by 0 bases, with 16 bases between them. The CDR3 consists of 16 residues. As DNA, the CDR3 is TGCAGCGCCCTAGATAAACTCCACTCTGGGGCCAACGTCCTGACTTTC. Encoded protein: CSALDKLHSGANVLTF.

This clone was observed a single time. The chain couples TRBV6-1 to TRBJ2-1, with 10 nucleotides matching TRBD2. The germline gives CDR1 MNHNS, CDR2 SASEGT. This CDR3 has 14 residues. The ends lost 7 bases at V and 2 bases at J; junction bases unmatched: 2. CDR3 residues: CASTGLAAYNEQFF. CDR3 sequence (DNA): TGTGCCAGCACCGGACTAGCGGCCTACAATGAGCAGTTCTTC.

The chain is built from TRBV7-9 and TRBJ2-1; D is unresolved. The V gene's germline CDR1 is SEHNR and CDR2 FQNEAQ (reference sequence). Trimming shortened V by 1 base and J by 5 bases, and 18 bases separated the two germline ends. The CDR3 is made up of 17 amino acids. This chain's CDR3 is CASSLESRTLRHNEQFF. For the CDR3, the DNA is TGTGCCAGCAGCTTAGAGAGTAGGACGCTAAGGCACAATGAGCAGTTCTTC.

The chain links TRBV2 to TRBJ2-1; D may be TRBD1 (5 bases). Germline-derived CDR1 and CDR2 are SNHLY and FYNNEI. This CDR3 region has 14 residues. V was cut by 3 bases and J by 5 bases, with 11 bases left in between. For the CDR3, the DNA is TGTGCCAGCAGTGATGGGGCGAGGAACAATGAGCAGTTCTTC. Protein: CASSDGARNNEQFF.

The rearrangement links TRBV4-2 to TRBJ2-3; TRBD2 might be the D (7 bases). This CDR3 has 15 amino acids. Germline V lookup: CDR1 LGHNA, CDR2 YNFKEQ. V gave up 0 bases and J gave up 5 bases, with 12 bases separating them. CDR3 region: CASSQDRGEGDTQYF. Here the CDR3 DNA reads TGTGCCAGCAGCCAAGATAGGGGGGAGGGAGATACGCAGTATTTT.

The rearrangement joins TRBV30 to TRBJ2-1; 10 bases align to TRBD2. The CDR3 sequence is 16 residues long. Trimming cost V 4 bases and J 8 bases; bases outside gene matches: 14. Germline-derived CDR1 and CDR2 are GTSNPN and SVGIG (reference sequence). Written as DNA, the CDR3 is TGTGCCTGGACACTAAGCGGGAGCGGGGGGGAGGATGAGCAGTTCTTC. Protein sequence: CAWTLSGSGGEDEQFF.

The rearrangement links TRBV28 to TRBJ1-5, with 7 bases identical to TRBD1. The V and J ends lost 6 bases and 1 base, in that order; junction bases with no gene match: 12. The CDR3 totals 17 residues. Germline-derived CDR1 and CDR2 are MDHEN and SYDVKM. The CDR3, as DNA: TGTGCCAGCAGCTTGTCGACAGGGAGCCAGAGCAATCAGCCCCAGCATTTT. This sequence encodes CASSLSTGSQSNQPQHF. Variable domain in full (rest from reference TRBV28 and TRBJ1-5): DVKVTQSSRYLVKRTGEKVFLECVQDMDHENMFWYRQDPGLGLRLIYFSYDVKMKEKGDIPEGYSVSREKKERFSLILESASTNQTSMYLCASSLSTGSQSNQPQHFGDGTRLSIL.